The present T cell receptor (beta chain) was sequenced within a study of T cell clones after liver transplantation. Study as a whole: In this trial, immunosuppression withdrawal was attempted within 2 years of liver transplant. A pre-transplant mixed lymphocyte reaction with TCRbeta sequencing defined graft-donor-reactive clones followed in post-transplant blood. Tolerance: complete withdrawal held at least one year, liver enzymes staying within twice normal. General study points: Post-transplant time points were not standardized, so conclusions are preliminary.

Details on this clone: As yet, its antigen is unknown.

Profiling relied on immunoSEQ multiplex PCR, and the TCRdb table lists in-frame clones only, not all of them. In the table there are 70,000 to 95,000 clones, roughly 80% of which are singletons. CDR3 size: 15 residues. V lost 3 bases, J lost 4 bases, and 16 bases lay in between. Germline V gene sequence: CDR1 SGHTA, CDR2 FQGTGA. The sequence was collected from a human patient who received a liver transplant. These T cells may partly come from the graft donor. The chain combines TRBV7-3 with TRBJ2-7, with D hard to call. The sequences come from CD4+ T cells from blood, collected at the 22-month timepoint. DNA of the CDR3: TGTGCCAGCAGCTTGTACCCGGGCCCTCTATACGAGCAGTACTTC. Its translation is CASSLYPGPLYEQYF.